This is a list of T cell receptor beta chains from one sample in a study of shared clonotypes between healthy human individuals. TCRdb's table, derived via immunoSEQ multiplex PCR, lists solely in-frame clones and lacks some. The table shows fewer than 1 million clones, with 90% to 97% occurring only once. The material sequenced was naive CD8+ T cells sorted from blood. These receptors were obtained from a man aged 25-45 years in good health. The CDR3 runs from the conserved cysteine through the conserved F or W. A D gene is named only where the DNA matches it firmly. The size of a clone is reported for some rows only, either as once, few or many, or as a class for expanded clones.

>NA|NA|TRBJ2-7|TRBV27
TGTGCCAGCGGGGCGGGAAACCTCTACGAGCAGTACTTC
CASGAGNLYEQYF
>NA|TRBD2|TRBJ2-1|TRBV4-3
TGCGCCAGCAGCCCCGGGACTAGTATGGGCGATGAGCAGTTCTTC
CASSPGTSMGDEQFF
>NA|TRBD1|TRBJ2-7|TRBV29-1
TGCAGCGTTGAAAGTCAAGGGGGCGGATACGAGCAGTACTTC
CSVESQGGGYEQYF
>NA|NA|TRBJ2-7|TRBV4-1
TGCGCCAGCAGCCAATGGGACGAGCAGTACTTC
CASSQWDEQYF
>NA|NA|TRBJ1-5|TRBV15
TGTGCCACCAGCAGAGTCGATCAGCCCCAGCATTTT
CATSRVDQPQHF
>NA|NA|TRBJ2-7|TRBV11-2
TGTGCCAGCAGCTGGGGCCTAGGAGGGGGCTACGAGCAGTACTTC
CASSWGLGGGYEQYF
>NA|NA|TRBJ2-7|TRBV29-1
TGCAGCGTTGGTACAGATAACTCCTACGAGCAGTACTTC
CSVGTDNSYEQYF
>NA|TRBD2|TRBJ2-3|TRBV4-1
TGCGCCAGCAGCAATAACGGGAGGGGGGGGACCACAGATACGCAGTATTTT
CASSNNGRGGTTDTQYF
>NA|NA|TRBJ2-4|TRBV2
TGTGCCAGCAGTGAATTTGGAGGGCGAACCAAAAACATTCAGTACTTC
CASSEFGGRTKNIQYF
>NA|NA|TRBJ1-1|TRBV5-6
TGTGCCAGCAGCTTGGGGTACGGCACTGAAGCTTTCTTT
CASSLGYGTEAFF
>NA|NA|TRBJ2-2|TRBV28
TGTGCCAGCAAGGGGAGCAACACCGGGGAGCTGTTTTTT
CASKGSNTGELFF
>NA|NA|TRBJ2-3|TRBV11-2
TGTGCCAGCAGCGGACCTAGTGGGGGGACAGATACGCAGTATTTT
CASSGPSGGTDTQYF
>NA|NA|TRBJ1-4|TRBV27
TGTGCCAGCAGTCCTCAGATGGACTGGGGCGCAACTAATGAAAAACTGTTTTTT
CASSPQMDWGATNEKLFF
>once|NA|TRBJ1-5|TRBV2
TGTGCCAGCAAAGAGGCAGATAGCAATCAGCCCCAGCATTTT
CASKEADSNQPQHF
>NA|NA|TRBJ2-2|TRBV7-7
TGTGCTAGCAGCTGGGGAACCGGGGAGCTGTTTTTT
CASSWGTGELFF
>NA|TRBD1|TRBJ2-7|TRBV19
TGTGCCAGTAGTATTCTCGGGACAGATGAGGACGAGCAGTACTTC
CASSILGTDEDEQYF
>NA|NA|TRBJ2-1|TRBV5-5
TGTGCCAGCAGTTTAGAGGGCGGGGTACTCTACAATGAGCAGTTCTTC
CASSLEGGVLYNEQFF
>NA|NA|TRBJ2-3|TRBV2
TGTGCCACATATAGGCGTACAGATACGCAGTATTTT
CATYRRTDTQYF
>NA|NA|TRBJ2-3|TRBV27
TGTGCCAGCAGTTTATTAGCCGAGTTTACGCAGTATTTT
CASSLLAEFTQYF
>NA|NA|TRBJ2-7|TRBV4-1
TGCGCCAGCAGCCGGAATGGGGAAGGCATGTCCGAGCAGTACTTC
CASSRNGEGMSEQYF
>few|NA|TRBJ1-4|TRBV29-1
TGCAGCGTTGGTGCTTCCAAGGATGAAAAACTGTTTTTT
CSVGASKDEKLFF
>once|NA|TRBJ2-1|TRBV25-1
TGTGCCAGCAGTCCTGGACTGGGAGACAATGAGCAGTTCTTC
CASSPGLGDNEQFF
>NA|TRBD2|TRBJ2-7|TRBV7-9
TGTGCCAGCAGCTCCACGACTAGCTCCGGCGGCACCTACGAGCAGTACTTC
CASSSTTSSGGTYEQYF
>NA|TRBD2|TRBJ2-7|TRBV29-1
TGCAGCGGAATGGGCCGGCTAGCGGGACGCAGCTACGAGCAGTACTTC
CSGMGRLAGRSYEQYF
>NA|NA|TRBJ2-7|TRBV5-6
TGTGCCAGCAAGCCCGCCCCGTCCTACGAGCAGTACTTC
CASKPAPSYEQYF
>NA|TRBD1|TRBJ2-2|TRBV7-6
TGTGCCAGCAGCTTAGGGGGACAGGTCGCCGCCGCCGGGGAGCTGTTTTTT
CASSLGGQVAAAGELFF